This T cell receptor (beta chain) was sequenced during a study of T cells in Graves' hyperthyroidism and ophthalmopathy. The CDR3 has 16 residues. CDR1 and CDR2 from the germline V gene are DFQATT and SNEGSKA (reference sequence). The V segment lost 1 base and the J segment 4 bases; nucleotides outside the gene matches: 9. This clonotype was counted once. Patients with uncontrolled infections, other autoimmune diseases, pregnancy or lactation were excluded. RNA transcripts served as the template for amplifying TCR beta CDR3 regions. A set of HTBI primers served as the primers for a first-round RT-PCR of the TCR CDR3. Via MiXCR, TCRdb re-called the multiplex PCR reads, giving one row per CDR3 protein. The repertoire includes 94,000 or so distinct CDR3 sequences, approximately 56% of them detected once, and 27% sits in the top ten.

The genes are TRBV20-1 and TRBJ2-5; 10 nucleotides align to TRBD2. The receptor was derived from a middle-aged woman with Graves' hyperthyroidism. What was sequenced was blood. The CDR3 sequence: CSARAPGSGRGETQYF. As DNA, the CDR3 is TGCAGTGCTAGAGCCCCCGGAAGCGGGAGGGGAGAGACCCAGTACTTC.